This TCR beta chain was sequenced in a study of blood T cell repertoires in COVID-19 (dated by TCRdb to between 2020 and 2021). Regarding the research as a whole: Collaborator samples came from the United States, Italy and Spain and covered acute and convalescent phases of COVID-19. The material from the prospective study consisted of cDNA or gDNA derived from T cells, B-cell-depleted T cells, or PBMCs. The dataset comprised deeply sampled blood TCRbeta repertoires from subjects exposed to, actively infected with, or recovered from COVID-19. The repertoires were released in a freely available public database meant as a resource for research on the immune response to SARS-CoV-2. Samples came from the ongoing ImmuneRACE study (first 160 participants) plus 1,254 subjects from 6 global collaborators. The sample metadata nearly always contained a de-identified subject ID, COVID-19 status, age in years and sex. HLA class I and class II types, where available, came from metadata supplied by the sample provider rather than from assay-based typing.

Overall study results and their limits: The quantity of clinical and demographic metadata differed by source and by participant and was supplied without curation.

TCRbeta CDR3 regions were amplified from genomic DNA using the immunoSEQ Assay, a bias-controlled multiplex PCR. The study's processing was this. The number of nucleated cells in each sample was estimated by amplification of reference gene primers within the assay. Sequence reads were collapsed and filtered to measure the absolute abundance of every unique TCRbeta CDR3 rearrangement. For each sample, productive Simpson clonality was calculated by taking the square root of Simpson's diversity index across productive rearrangements. In TCRdb, the immuneACCESS table is reduced to in-frame sequences with V and J assigned. These tables do not hold every clone; where another copy was compared, an unresolved V gene accounts for under half, and the others remain unexplained. That table is the source of V, J and clone size, and D and trimming were worked out from the DNA. In all, the sample holds about 270,000 clones, and around 86% of those were seen once. About 2.7% of the sample is in the top ten clones.

This clone was picked up a small number of times. The antigen this receptor binds is unknown. No base qualities exist here, and no much larger clone lies one base off it. Participants in the prospective study were enrolled through a virtual design, were aged roughly 18 to 90 years, and lived in 20 to 30 United States geographic areas. Cohort assignment in the prospective study relied on participant-reported clinical history from a screening survey and a study questionnaire. For ImmuneRACE Cohort 3, a participant was defined as recovered based on two consecutive negative NP/OP PCR tests, clearance by a healthcare professional, or resolution of symptoms. In the prospective study, mobile phlebotomists collected whole blood, serum and a nasopharyngeal or oropharyngeal swab from each participant. Participants in the prospective study had the option to provide additional blood draws and questionnaires over an approximately 2-month period. Prospective study blood samples were shipped either frozen or at room temperature before DNA extraction.

Sequencing was performed on PBMCs or T cells enriched from blood (not recorded which). The receptor comes from a woman under 30 who had recovered from COVID-19.

The CDR3 region has the sequence CASSQAGTTYNEQFF. The DNA is TGCGCCAGCAGCCAAGCCGGGACTACCTACAATGAGCAGTTCTTC. The sequence joins TRBV4-1 to TRBJ2-1; 7 middle bases align to TRBD2. In the germline V gene, CDR1 corresponds to MGHRA and CDR2 to YSYEKL. Reading from cysteine to phenylalanine, the CDR3 counts 15 amino acids. The DNA shown is the 45-base CDR3, in frame from base 1. Germline trimming amounts to 1 base on V and 2 bases on J, with 2 as the count of junction bases outside the gene matches.